Presented here are 9 T cell receptor beta chains from one specimen sequenced in a study of T-cell reconstitution after alpha-beta-depleted transplantation in children. For TCRbeta, the library was prepared with unique molecular identifiers. MiXCR, run by TCRdb on the PCR reads, gives a single entry per CDR3 protein. The sample consists of around 200,000 distinct CDR3 sequences, roughly 6.8% of them appearing once. The sequencing here drew on PBMCs from the stem cell graft donor, taken from the stem cell graft. These receptors were taken from a human donor who donated a stem cell graft to a child with Wiskott-Aldrich syndrome.

J is TRBJ2-3 and V is TRBV30; 7 bases line up with TRBD2. The length of the CDR3 is 15 residues. J was trimmed by 2 bases and V by 0 bases; bases with no gene match: 5. The germline V gene encodes CDR1 GTSNPN and CDR2 SVGIG (reference sequence). The CDR3 loop reads CAWSVWGGITDTQYF. The CDR3 DNA sequence: TGTGCCTGGAGTGTATGGGGGGGAATCACAGATACGCAGTATTTT.

This clonotype has ten or more counts. Written as DNA, the CDR3 is TGTGCCAGCAAACACGACAGGGGATATGGGTACGAGCAGTACTTC. Its protein product is CASKHDRGYGYEQYF. The chain employs TRBV12-3 or TRBV12-4 and TRBJ2-7; 8 bases map to TRBD1. The CDR3 runs to 15 residues. The ends lost 7 bases at V and 4 bases at J; junction bases unmatched: 12.

The chain combines TRBV5-6 with TRBJ2-7; 10 bases are shared with TRBD1. V lost 2 bases, J lost 8 bases, and 7 bases stayed unmatched. Germline loops: CDR1 SGHDT, CDR2 YYEEEE. The CDR3 extends over 14 amino acids. CDR3 residues: CASSLPGQGFQQYF. CDR3 in DNA: TGTGCCAGCAGCTTACCGGGACAGGGGTTTCAGCAGTACTTC.

This clonotype occurred a few times. The chain has TRBV5-4 and TRBJ2-1; perhaps TRBD2 as D (7 bases). CDR3 length equals 17 residues. Germline CDR1 is SGHNT and CDR2 is YYREEE (reference sequence). V gave up 4 bases and J gave up 4 bases, with 21 bases separating them. This chain's CDR3 is CASSPVSGDNPYNEQFF. CDR3 in DNA: TGTGCCAGCAGCCCCGTAAGCGGGGACAACCCGTACAATGAGCAGTTCTTC.

This clonotype was found many times. V is TRBV3-1 and J is TRBJ1-1; 9 bases line up with TRBD1. The germline V gene has CDR1 LGHDT and CDR2 YNNKEL (reference sequence). This CDR3 comprises 15 residues. V gave up 0 bases and J gave up 3 bases; unmatched junction bases: 2. The CDR3 nucleotides read TGTGCCAGCAGCCAAGATGGGACAGGGCACACTGAAGCTTTCTTT. Its protein product is CASSQDGTGHTEAFF.

The table lists this clonotype with a few counts. The V gene is TRBV5-1, the J gene TRBJ2-7, with D maybe TRBD2 (6 bases). CDR3 length: 15 residues. The V end was cut by 3 bases, the J end by 0 bases, with 13 bases between. CDR1 SGHRS and CDR2 YFSETQ come from the germline V gene. The CDR3 is CASSSLAESSYEQYF. The CDR3 DNA reads TGCGCCAGCAGCTCATTAGCGGAGAGCTCCTACGAGCAGTACTTC.

This clonotype showed up many times. The V and J genes are TRBV12-3 or TRBV12-4 and TRBJ1-5, with unresolved D. The CDR3 is made up of 12 amino acids. Trimming removed 3 bases at V and 6 bases at J, with 6 bases between. CDR3 amino acids: CASSFFRQPQHF. CDR3 nucleotide sequence: TGTGCCAGCAGTTTTTTCCGTCAGCCCCAGCATTTT.

This clonotype was counted at least ten times. The V and J genes are TRBV9 and TRBJ2-1; D not certain. The CDR3 is made up of 15 amino acids. Germline-derived CDR1 and CDR2 are SGDLS and YYNGEE. Trimming cost V 3 bases and J 3 bases, with 13 bases left between them. CDR3 in amino acids: CASSATIGDYNEQFF. DNA for the CDR3: TGTGCCAGCAGCGCGACAATTGGCGACTACAATGAGCAGTTCTTC. Full variable domain (remainder filled in from reference TRBV9 and TRBJ2-1): DSGVTQTPKHLITATGQRVTLRCSPRSGDLSVYWYQQSLDQGLQFLIQYYNGEERAKGNILERFSAQQFPDLHSELNLSSLELGDSALYFCASSATIGDYNEQFFGPGTRLTVL.

This chain uses TRBV20-1 with TRBJ1-1, with D maybe TRBD1 (5 bases). The CDR3 is made up of 15 amino acids. With 6 bases removed from V and 5 bases from J, the gap between germline ends came to 22 bases. CDR1 and CDR2 (germline): DFQATT, SNEGSKA (reference sequence). The CDR3 here is CSAHEWGKVGTEAFF. CDR3 sequence (DNA): TGCAGTGCCCATGAATGGGGGAAAGTCGGGACTGAAGCTTTCTTT.